The entry below describes one TCR beta chain. Per the original data handling: Reference gene primers were amplified, and this amplification served to estimate nucleated cell counts. Libraries were prepared by immunoSEQ multiplex PCR; TCRdb keeps only in-frame clonotypes and omits some of them. The V and J calls and clone size are taken from that table; D and trimming were inferred from the DNA. The table includes some 130,000 clones, roughly 85% detected once. The source of the sample is a study of blood T cell repertoires in COVID-19. CDR3 length: 16 residues. Germline CDR1 SGHTA, CDR2 FQGTGA. V gave up 0 bases and J gave up 5 bases, with 14 bases separating them.

This sequence originates from a man aged 55 to 70 with acute or convalescent COVID-19. V gene TRBV7-3 combines with J gene TRBJ2-1, with D possibly being TRBD2 (5 bases). The sequenced sample was peripheral blood. DNA of the CDR3: TGTGCCAGCAGCTTAACTGGCGTCGGGATAAACAATGAGCAGTTCTTC. Translating gives CASSLTGVGINNEQFF.